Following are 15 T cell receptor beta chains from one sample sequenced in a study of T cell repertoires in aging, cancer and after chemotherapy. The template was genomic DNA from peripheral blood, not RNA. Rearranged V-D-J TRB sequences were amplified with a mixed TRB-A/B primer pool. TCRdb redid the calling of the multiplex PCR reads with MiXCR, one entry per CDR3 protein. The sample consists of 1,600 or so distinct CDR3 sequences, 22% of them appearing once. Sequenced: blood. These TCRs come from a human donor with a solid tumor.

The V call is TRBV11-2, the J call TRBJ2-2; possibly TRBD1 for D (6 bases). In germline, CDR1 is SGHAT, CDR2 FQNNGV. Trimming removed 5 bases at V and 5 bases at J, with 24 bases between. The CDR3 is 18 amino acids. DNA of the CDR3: TGTGCCAGCAGCCCCCCCCGCTGGGCACAGGGTTGGACCGGGGAGCTGTTTTTT. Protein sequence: CASSPPRWAQGWTGELFF.

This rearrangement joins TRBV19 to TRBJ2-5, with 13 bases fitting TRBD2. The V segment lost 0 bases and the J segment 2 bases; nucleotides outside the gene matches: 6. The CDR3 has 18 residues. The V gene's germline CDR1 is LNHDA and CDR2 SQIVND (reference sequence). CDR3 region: CASSIDPTSGGDQETQYF. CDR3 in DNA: TGTGCCAGTAGTATAGACCCCACTAGCGGGGGGGATCAAGAGACCCAGTACTTC.

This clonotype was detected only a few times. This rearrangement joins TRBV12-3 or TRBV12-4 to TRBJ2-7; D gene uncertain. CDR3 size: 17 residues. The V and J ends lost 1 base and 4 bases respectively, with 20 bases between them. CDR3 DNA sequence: TGTGCCAGCAGTTTAGGTGACGTTAAGGGTCCCGGTTACGAGCAGTACTTC. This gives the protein CASSLGDVKGPGYEQYF.

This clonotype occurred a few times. The CDR3 spells CSAPTGGLENSPLHF. In DNA form, the CDR3 reads TGCAGTGCTCCAACGGGGGGATTAGAAAATTCACCCCTCCACTTT. J is TRBJ1-6 and V is TRBV20-1, with a weak D call TRBD1 (5 bases). From germline, CDR1 is DFQATT and CDR2 SNEGSKA (reference sequence). This CDR3 has 15 amino acids. V gave up 5 bases and J gave up 7 bases, with 18 bases separating them.

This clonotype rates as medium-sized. The CDR3 loop reads CASSIVGRQGNSYEQYF. The CDR3 bases are TGTGCCAGTAGTATTGTGGGGCGACAGGGGAACTCCTACGAGCAGTACTTC. The chain combines TRBV19 with TRBJ2-7; TRBD1 matches 8 bases. The junction had 10 bases not matched to a gene; V was cut back by 3 bases and J by 0 bases. In germline, CDR1 is LNHDA, CDR2 SQIVND (reference sequence). The CDR3 loop spans 17 amino acids.

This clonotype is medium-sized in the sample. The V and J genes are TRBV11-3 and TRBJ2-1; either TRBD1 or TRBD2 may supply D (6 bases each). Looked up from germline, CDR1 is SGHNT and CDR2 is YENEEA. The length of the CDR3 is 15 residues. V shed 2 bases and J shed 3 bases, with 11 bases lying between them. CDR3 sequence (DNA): TGTGCCAGCAGCTTAAGAAAGGGGGGCTACAATGAGCAGTTCTTC. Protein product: CASSLRKGGYNEQFF.

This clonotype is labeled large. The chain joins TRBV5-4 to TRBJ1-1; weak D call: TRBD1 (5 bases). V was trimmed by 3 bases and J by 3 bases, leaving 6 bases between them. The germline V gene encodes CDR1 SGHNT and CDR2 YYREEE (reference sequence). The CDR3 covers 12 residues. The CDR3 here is CASSSRDTEAFF. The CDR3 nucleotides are TGTGCCAGCAGCTCCAGGGACACTGAAGCTTTCTTT.

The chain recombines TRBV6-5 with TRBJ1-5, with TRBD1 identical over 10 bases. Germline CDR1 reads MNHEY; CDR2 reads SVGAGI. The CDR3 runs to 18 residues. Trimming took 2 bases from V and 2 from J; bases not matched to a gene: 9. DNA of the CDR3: TGTGCCAGCAGTTACCCGGGACAGGGGAGATACGGCAATCAGCCCCAGCATTTT. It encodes CASSYPGQGRYGNQPQHF.

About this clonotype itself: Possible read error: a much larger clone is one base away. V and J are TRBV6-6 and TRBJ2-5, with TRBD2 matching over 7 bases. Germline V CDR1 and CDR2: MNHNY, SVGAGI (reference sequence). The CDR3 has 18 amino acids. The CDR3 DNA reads TGTGCCAGCGGTTACTCGGCTAGCGGACCTAACACCCAAGAGACCCAGTACTTC. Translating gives CASGYSASGPNTQETQYF.

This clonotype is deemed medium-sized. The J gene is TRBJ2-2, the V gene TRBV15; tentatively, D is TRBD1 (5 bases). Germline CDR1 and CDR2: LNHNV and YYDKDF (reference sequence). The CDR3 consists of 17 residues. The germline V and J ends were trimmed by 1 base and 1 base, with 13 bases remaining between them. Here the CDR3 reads CATSRVFGQGNTGELFF. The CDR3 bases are TGTGCCACCAGCAGAGTTTTTGGGCAGGGGAACACCGGGGAGCTGTTTTTT.

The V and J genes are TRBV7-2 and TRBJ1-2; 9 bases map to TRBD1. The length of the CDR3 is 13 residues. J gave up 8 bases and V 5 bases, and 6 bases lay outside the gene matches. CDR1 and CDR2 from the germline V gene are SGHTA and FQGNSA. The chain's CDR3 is CASSPGTGRGYTF. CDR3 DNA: TGTGCCAGCAGCCCCGGGACAGGGCGCGGCTACACCTTC.

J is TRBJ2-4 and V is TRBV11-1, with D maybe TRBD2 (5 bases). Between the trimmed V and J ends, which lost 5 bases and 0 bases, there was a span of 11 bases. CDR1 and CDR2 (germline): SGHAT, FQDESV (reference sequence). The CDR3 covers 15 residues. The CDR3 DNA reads TGTGCCAGCAGCCACAGCGGACTAGCCAAAAACATTCAGTACTTC. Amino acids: CASSHSGLAKNIQYF.

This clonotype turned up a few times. The CDR3 nucleotides read TGTGCCAGCAGCCTGGCCCGGGTAGAGCAGTACTTC. It codes for CASSLARVEQYF. This chain links TRBV11-2 with TRBJ2-7; D gene unclear. The V end lost 5 bases, the J end lost 7 bases, and 12 bases lay between the germline ends. This CDR3 contains 12 residues. Looked up from germline, CDR1 is SGHAT and CDR2 is FQNNGV.

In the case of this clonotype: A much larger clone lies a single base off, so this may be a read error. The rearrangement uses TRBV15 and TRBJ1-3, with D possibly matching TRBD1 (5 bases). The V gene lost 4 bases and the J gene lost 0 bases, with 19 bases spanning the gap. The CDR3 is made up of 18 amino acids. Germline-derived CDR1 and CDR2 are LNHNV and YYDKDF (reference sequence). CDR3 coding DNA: TGTGCCACCAGCATAAAAGGCCGGGGAGGGACCTCTGGAAACACCATATATTTT. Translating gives CATSIKGRGGTSGNTIYF.

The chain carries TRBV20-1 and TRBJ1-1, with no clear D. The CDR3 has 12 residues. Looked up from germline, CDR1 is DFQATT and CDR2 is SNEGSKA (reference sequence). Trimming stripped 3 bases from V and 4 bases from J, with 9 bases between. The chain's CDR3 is CSASGFITEAFF. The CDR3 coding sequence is TGCAGTGCTAGTGGCTTTATCACTGAAGCTTTCTTT.